These 9 T cell receptor beta chains originate from one sample sequenced in a study of T cell responses to AZD1222 COVID-19 vaccine. Generated by immunoSEQ multiplex PCR, the TCRdb table keeps only in-frame clones and is missing some. This listing includes over 140,000 clones. Specimen: peripheral blood. Source of these receptors: an adult in good health.

On this clone: Other DNA sequences from this sample encode an identical CDR3 as well. The chain has TRBV9 and TRBJ2-1, with D possibly matching TRBD2 (7 bases). This CDR3 is 15 amino acids long. The germline V gene encodes CDR1 SGDLS and CDR2 YYNGEE. The ends were cut back, 2 bases at V and 2 bases at J, with 11 bases in the middle. CDR3 amino acids: CASSVGGGAYNEQFF. The CDR3 nucleotides read TGTGCCAGCAGCGTCGGCGGGGGCGCCTACAATGAGCAGTTCTTC.

The chain recombines TRBV28 with TRBJ1-4; the match to TRBD1 covers 9 bases. Germline trimming cut 3 bases from V and 8 bases from J; bases unmatched to any gene: 10. CDR3 length: 16 residues. Germline V CDR1 and CDR2: MDHEN, SYDVKM. The CDR3 sequence: CASSLVGTGQGEKLFF. CDR3 bases: TGTGCCAGCAGTTTGGTTGGGACAGGGCAGGGAGAAAAACTGTTTTTT.

The J gene is TRBJ1-1, the V gene TRBV4-1; D is uncertain. The CDR3 has 15 amino acids. Trimming took 0 bases from V and 6 from J, leaving 14 bases between them. The germline gives CDR1 MGHRA, CDR2 YSYEKL. CDR3 nucleotide sequence: TGCGCCAGCAGCCAAGAATGGGGAGGAACCGCTGAAGCTTTCTTT. Its protein is CASSQEWGGTAEAFF.

The chain combines TRBV30 with TRBJ2-5; D possibly corresponds to TRBD1 (5 bases). Trimming took off 1 base at V and 5 bases at J, with 11 bases between the two ends. Per germline, CDR1 GTSNPN and CDR2 SVGIG (reference sequence). The CDR3 is 13 amino acids. The CDR3 sequence: CAWSGGAGETQYF. In DNA form, the CDR3 reads TGTGCCTGGAGTGGGGGCGCAGGGGAGACCCAGTACTTC.

V gene TRBV19 combines with J gene TRBJ1-2, with D tentatively TRBD1 (5 bases). V gave up 6 bases and J gave up 8 bases, with 22 bases separating them. The CDR3 sequence is 15 residues long. The V gene's germline CDR1 is LNHDA and CDR2 SQIVND (reference sequence). The DNA of the CDR3 is TGTGCCAGTAGCGCACAGGTCGGGGTCGCAGGGGGCTACACCTTC. Protein sequence: CASSAQVGVAGGYTF.

This chain joins TRBV24-1 and TRBJ1-2; weak D call: TRBD1 (5 bases). This CDR3 comprises 14 residues. Germline V CDR1 and CDR2: KGHDR, SFDVKD. Trimming stripped 3 bases from V and 3 bases from J, with 10 bases between. CDR3 region: CATSDQTVYYGYTF. The CDR3 nucleotides read TGTGCCACCAGTGATCAGACAGTCTACTATGGCTACACCTTC.

This rearrangement joins TRBV3-1 (or the pseudogene TRBV3-2) to TRBJ2-3; TRBD1 aligns across 8 bases. This CDR3 is built from 15 residues. The ends lost 1 base at V and 0 bases at J; junction bases unmatched: 0. The germline CDR1 and CDR2 sequences are LGHDT and YNNKEL (reference sequence). CDR3 region: CASSQGQGSTDTQYF. For the CDR3, the DNA is TGTGCCAGCAGCCAAGGACAGGGGAGCACAGATACGCAGTATTTT.

CDR3 residues: CASSLTPKAGVNEQFF. The CDR3 DNA is TGTGCCAGCAGTTTAACCCCTAAGGCAGGGGTAAATGAGCAGTTCTTC. This rearrangement joins TRBV27 to TRBJ2-1, with D possibly being TRBD1 (6 bases). CDR3 length: 16 residues. Germline-derived CDR1 and CDR2 are MNHEY and SMNVEV (reference sequence). The ends were cut back, 2 bases at V and 7 bases at J, with 18 bases in the middle.

The J gene is TRBJ2-3, the V gene TRBV5-4; 12 bases fit TRBD2. This CDR3 has 16 amino acids. Germline lookup yields CDR1 SGHNT and CDR2 YYREEE (reference sequence). V shed 5 bases and J 2 bases; nucleotides not matched to a gene: 6. This chain's CDR3 is CASSFGLAGTTDTQYF. The CDR3 DNA is TGTGCCAGCAGTTTTGGACTAGCGGGGACCACAGATACGCAGTATTTT.